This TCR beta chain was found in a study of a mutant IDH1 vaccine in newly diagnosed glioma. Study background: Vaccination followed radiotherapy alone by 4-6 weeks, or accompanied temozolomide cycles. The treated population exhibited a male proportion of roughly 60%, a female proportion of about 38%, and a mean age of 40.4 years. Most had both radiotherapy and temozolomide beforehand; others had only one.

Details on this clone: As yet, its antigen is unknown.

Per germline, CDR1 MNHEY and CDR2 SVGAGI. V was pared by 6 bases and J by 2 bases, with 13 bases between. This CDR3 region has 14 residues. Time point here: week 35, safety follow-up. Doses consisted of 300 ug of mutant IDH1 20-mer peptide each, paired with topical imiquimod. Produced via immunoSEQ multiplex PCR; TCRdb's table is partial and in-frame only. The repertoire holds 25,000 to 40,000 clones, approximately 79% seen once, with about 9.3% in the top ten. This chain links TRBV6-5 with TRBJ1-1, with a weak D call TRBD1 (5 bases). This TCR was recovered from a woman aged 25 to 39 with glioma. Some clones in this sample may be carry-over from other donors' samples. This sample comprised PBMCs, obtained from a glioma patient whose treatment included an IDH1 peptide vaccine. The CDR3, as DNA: TGTGCCAGCAGGGGGGGGTTAGGTAACACTGAAGCTTTCTTT. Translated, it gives CASRGGLGNTEAFF.